These 14 T cell receptor beta chains were sequenced from one sample in a study of Ad26.COV2.S vaccination and SARS-CoV-2 variants. The treatment denotes: 19 received Ad26.COV2.S at low or high dose, single or two shots; about five received placebo; per-sample allocation not given. Sample collection was performed on day 63 after the first vaccine or placebo injection. TCRdb's copy holds only in-frame clones and misses some; the assay was immunoSEQ multiplex PCR. The profile covers 440,000 or so clones, with roughly 90% appearing a single time and about 1.6% taken by the ten largest. The sample here was peripheral blood, taken in a trial of Ad26.COV2.S vaccine versus placebo. Receptors were obtained from a person between 18 and 59 years old who received the Ad26.COV2.S COVID-19 vaccine or a placebo.

The V call is TRBV5-6, the J call TRBJ2-7; D is ambiguous. The CDR3 is 11 residues long. Germline V CDR1 and CDR2: SGHDT, YYEEEE. Trimming removed 1 base from V and 3 bases from J, with 2 bases in between. Here the CDR3 reads CASSLNYEQYF. The CDR3 DNA follows: TGTGCCAGCAGCTTGAACTACGAGCAGTACTTC.

CDR3 loop: CASSGRQGSGGYTF. In DNA form, the CDR3 reads TGTGCCAGCAGCGGACGACAGGGATCGGGGGGCTACACCTTC. The chain couples TRBV7-6 to TRBJ1-2; TRBD1 matches 7 bases. Germline CDR1 is SGHVS and CDR2 is FNYEAQ. The V segment lost 5 bases and the J segment 8 bases; nucleotides outside the gene matches: 11. CDR3 size: 14 residues. The full variable domain, in which reference TRBV7-6 and TRBJ1-2 provide the parts outside the CDR3, is GAGVSQSPRYKVTKRGQDVALRCDPISGHVSLYWYRQALGQGPEFLTYFNYEAQQDKSGLPNDRFSAERPEGSISTLTIQRTEQRDSAMYRCASSGRQGSGGYTFGSGTRLTVV.

The chain couples TRBV20-1 to TRBJ2-7; 9 positions match TRBD1. V lost 3 bases to trimming and J lost 7 bases; unmatched junction nucleotides: 10. The CDR3 extends over 14 amino acids. The germline gives CDR1 DFQATT, CDR2 SNEGSKA (reference sequence). The CDR3 DNA reads TGCAGTGCTAGTGGGGACGGACAGGGGAGGGAGCAGTACTTC. As protein: CSASGDGQGREQYF.

This chain links TRBV25-1 with TRBJ1-2; TRBD1 aligns across 8 bases. The CDR3 spans 18 residues. V dropped 1 base and J dropped 4; count of bases not matched to a gene: 14. The germline gives CDR1 MGHDK, CDR2 SYGVNS. The CDR3 loop reads CASSEFPQGAMQGYGYTF. In DNA form, the CDR3 reads TGTGCCAGCAGTGAATTCCCGCAGGGGGCCATGCAAGGCTATGGCTACACCTTC.

V and J are TRBV19 and TRBJ1-6; 7 bases map to TRBD1. J lost 7 bases, V lost 10 bases, and 7 bases had no gene match. Germline CDR1 reads LNHDA; CDR2 reads SQIVND (reference sequence). This CDR3 is 13 amino acids long. The DNA for the CDR3 is TGTGCCACACGACAGGGTAGGAATTCACCCCTCCACTTT. Encoded protein: CATRQGRNSPLHF. Together with reference TRBV19 and TRBJ1-6, the CDR3 gives the full variable domain: DGGITQSPKYLFRKEGQNVTLSCEQNLNHDAMYWYRQDPGQGLRLIYYSQIVNDFQKGDIAEGYSVSREKKESFPLTVTSAQKNPTAFYLCATRQGRNSPLHFGNGTRLTVT.

The V call is TRBV4-3, the J call TRBJ1-1; D gene uncertain. Germline V lookup: CDR1 LGHNA, CDR2 YSLEER. The CDR3 is 14 amino acids. V shed 0 bases and J shed 0 bases, with 5 bases lying between them. CDR3 amino acids: CASSQEALNTEAFF. CDR3 DNA: TGCGCCAGCAGCCAAGAGGCATTGAACACTGAAGCTTTCTTT.

The chain employs TRBV5-1 and TRBJ2-5; D call uncertain. V was trimmed by 3 bases and J by 1 base, leaving 19 bases between them. This CDR3 is 17 amino acids long. The germline V gene has CDR1 SGHRS and CDR2 YFSETQ. CDR3 DNA sequence: TGCGCCAGCAGCTGGGGATACGGACCTAGGGCCCAAGAGACCCAGTACTTC. This encodes CASSWGYGPRAQETQYF.

V is TRBV19 and J is TRBJ2-2; D unresolved. Trimming stripped 2 bases from V and 0 bases from J, with 7 bases between. The CDR3 has 15 residues. Germline-derived CDR1 and CDR2 are LNHDA and SQIVND (reference sequence). This chain's CDR3 is CASSINGANTGELFF. The CDR3, as DNA: TGTGCCAGTAGTATAAATGGCGCGAACACCGGGGAGCTGTTTTTT.

The chain has TRBV9 and TRBJ2-2, with 9 bases fitting TRBD2. Germline V lookup: CDR1 SGDLS, CDR2 YYNGEE. The CDR3 has 14 residues. With V trimmed by 4 bases and J by 7 bases, 5 bases remained unmatched. The chain's CDR3 is CASSPKAGGGELFF. Written as DNA, the CDR3 is TGTGCCAGCAGCCCAAAAGCGGGGGGCGGGGAGCTGTTTTTT.

The rearrangement links TRBV5-4 to TRBJ2-7; D not resolved. The CDR3 has 13 amino acids. V lost 2 bases and J lost 2, with 8 bases in between. Germline CDR1 SGHNT, CDR2 YYREEE (reference sequence). The CDR3 loop reads CASSLAQPYEQYF. The CDR3 nucleotides read TGTGCCAGCAGCTTAGCGCAACCCTACGAGCAGTACTTC. Full variable domain (missing parts from reference TRBV5-4 and TRBJ2-7): ETGVTQSPTHLIKTRGQQVTLRCSSQSGHNTVSWYQQALGQGPQFIFQYYREEENGRGNFPPRFSGLQFPNYSSELNVNALELDDSALYLCASSLAQPYEQYFGPGTRLTVT.

The gene calls are TRBV4-3 and TRBJ1-1, with TRBD1 matching over 7 bases. Germline assignment: CDR1 LGHNA and CDR2 YSLEER. The CDR3 is made up of 18 amino acids. The ends lost 4 bases at V and 0 bases at J; junction bases unmatched: 14. The CDR3 DNA sequence: TGCGCCAGCAGCCCCCTACCGCAGGGGGTGGGGATGAACACTGAAGCTTTCTTT. Translation: CASSPLPQGVGMNTEAFF.

The rearrangement links TRBV7-8 to TRBJ2-7, with D possibly being TRBD1 or TRBD2 (5 bases each). The CDR3 sequence is 16 residues long. Trimming shortened V by 5 bases and J by 4 bases, and 21 bases separated the two germline ends. CDR1 SGHVS and CDR2 FQNEAQ come from the germline V gene. The CDR3: CASSVSGTHGIYEQYF. The CDR3, as DNA: TGTGCCAGCAGCGTATCCGGGACCCACGGTATATACGAGCAGTACTTC.

This rearrangement joins TRBV4-1 to TRBJ2-7, with 7 bases that match TRBD1. The CDR3 is 16 residues long. The ends lost 1 base at V and 5 bases at J; junction bases unmatched: 11. Germline CDR1 MGHRA, CDR2 YSYEKL. The CDR3 DNA sequence: TGCGCCAGCAGCCAAGTACCGAGACAGGGTTTCAACGAGCAGTACTTC. Protein product: CASSQVPRQGFNEQYF.

The V call is TRBV5-6, the J call TRBJ1-3, with 8 positions matching TRBD1. The V gene's germline CDR1 is SGHDT and CDR2 YYEEEE. The CDR3 covers 15 residues. The V and J ends lost 3 bases and 8 bases, in that order; junction bases with no gene match: 10. The CDR3 loop is CASSYQGAGRDTIYF. CDR3 nucleotides: TGTGCCAGCAGCTACCAGGGGGCGGGTAGGGACACCATATATTTT.